This record looks at one T cell receptor beta chain sequence and its context. Its antigen is unidentified. Preparation of the TCRbeta library involved a method that used unique molecular identifiers. MiXCR, run by TCRdb on the PCR reads, gives a single entry per CDR3 protein. Of fewer than 550,000 distinct CDR3 sequences listed, roughly 11% were seen once; the top ten hold around 15%. Germline assignment: CDR1 DFQATT and CDR2 SNEGSKA (reference sequence). J was trimmed by 4 bases and V by 6 bases; bases with no gene match: 7. This CDR3 has 14 residues. The data are from a study of T-cell reconstitution after alpha-beta-depleted transplantation in children. Study results and limitations: T-cell counts and diversity at one year post-transplant came mainly from newly produced T cells. Surviving recipient T cells and thymic progenitors produced the high day-60 TCRbeta diversity seen in some patients. The origin of alpha-beta T cells about two months after transplant was reportedly several hundred expanded graft clones.

Sequencing was performed on PBMCs, mostly from graft donor cells, taken 180 days after TCRalphabeta/CD19-depleted stem cell transplant. This TCR derives from a female patient between 2 and 15 years old who had a stem cell transplant for aplastic anemia, so the T cells may come from the graft donor. This rearrangement joins TRBV20-1 to TRBJ2-1; 9 bases line up with TRBD1. This CDR3 reads CSATTGGAYNEQFF. The CDR3 nucleotides read TGCAGTGCAACCACAGGGGGCGCTTACAATGAGCAGTTCTTC.